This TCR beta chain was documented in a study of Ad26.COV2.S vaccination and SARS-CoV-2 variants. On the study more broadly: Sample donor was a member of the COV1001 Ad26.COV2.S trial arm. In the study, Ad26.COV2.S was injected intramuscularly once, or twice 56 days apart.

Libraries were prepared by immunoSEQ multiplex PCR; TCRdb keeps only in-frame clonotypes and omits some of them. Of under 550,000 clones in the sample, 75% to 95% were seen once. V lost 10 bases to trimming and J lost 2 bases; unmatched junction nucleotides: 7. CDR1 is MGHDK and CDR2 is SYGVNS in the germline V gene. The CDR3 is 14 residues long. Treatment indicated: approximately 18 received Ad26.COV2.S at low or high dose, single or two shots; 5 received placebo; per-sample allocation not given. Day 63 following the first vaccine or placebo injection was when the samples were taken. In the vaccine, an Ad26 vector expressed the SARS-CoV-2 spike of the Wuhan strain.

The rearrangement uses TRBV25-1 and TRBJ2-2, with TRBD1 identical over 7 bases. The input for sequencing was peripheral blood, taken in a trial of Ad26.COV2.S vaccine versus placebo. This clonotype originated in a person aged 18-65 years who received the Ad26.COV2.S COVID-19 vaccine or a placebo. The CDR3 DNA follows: TGTGCCACCAGGGGGACAGTTAACACCGGGGAGCTGTTTTTT. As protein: CATRGTVNTGELFF.